Shown below are 27 T cell receptor beta chains from a single sample sequenced in a study of breast tumors, draining lymph nodes, adjacent tissues. TCRdb itself ran the multiplex PCR reads through MiXCR, one entry per CDR3 protein. The sample has over 200,000 distinct CDR3 sequences; less than 40% are singletons. Axillary draining lymph nodes of breast cancer patients supplied the node samples. Sequencing was performed on axillary lymph node tissue. These receptors came from a female donor with breast cancer. Some clones in this sample may be carry-over from other donors' samples.

The chain joins TRBV29-1 to TRBJ1-2; a weak D match, TRBD1 (6 bases). Germline CDR1 SQVTM, CDR2 ANQGSEA. This CDR3 spans 12 amino acids. V lost 6 bases, J lost 4 bases, and 12 bases lay in between. The chain's CDR3 is CSVDGQLYGYTF. CDR3 nucleotides: TGCAGCGTGGATGGACAGCTCTATGGCTACACCTTC. Full variable domain (outside the CDR3, taken from reference TRBV29-1 and TRBJ1-2): SAVISQKPSRDICQRGTSLTIQCQVDSQVTMMFWYRQQPGQSLTLIATANQGSEATYESGFVIDKFPISRPNLTFSTLTVSNMSPEDSSIYLCSVDGQLYGYTFGSGTRLTVV.

This clonotype was counted many times. V and J are TRBV20-1 and TRBJ2-3; D unresolved. Between the trimmed V and J ends, which lost 5 bases and 4 bases, there was a span of 16 bases. Germline V gene lookup returns CDR1 DFQATT and CDR2 SNEGSKA (reference sequence). CDR3 size: 14 residues. CDR3 sequence reads: CSAVDPRRSDTQYF. The CDR3 nucleotides read TGCAGTGCTGTTGACCCGCGAAGGTCAGATACGCAGTATTTT.

This chain links TRBV7-2 with TRBJ2-5, with D possibly matching TRBD2 (6 bases). Germline CDR1 reads SGHTA; CDR2 reads FQGNSA. This CDR3 region has 13 residues. V shed 5 bases and J shed 4 bases, with 11 bases lying between them. The CDR3 reads CASSPAGGETQYF. The DNA of the CDR3 is TGTGCCAGCAGCCCCGCCGGGGGAGAGACCCAGTACTTC.

The chain is built from TRBV2 and TRBJ1-6; tentative D call: TRBD1 (5 bases). The CDR3 loop spans 13 amino acids. Trimming cost V 4 bases and J 13 bases, with 14 bases left between them. Germline CDR1 is SNHLY and CDR2 is FYNNEI. CDR3 bases: TGTGCCAGCAGTGGTGACAGAGATCAGCCCCTCCACTTT. Protein sequence: CASSGDRDQPLHF.

This clonotype was counted at least ten times. The chain has TRBV10-3 and TRBJ2-3; 10 nucleotides agree with TRBD1. Germline V gives CDR1 ENHRY, CDR2 SYGVKD. The V segment lost 3 bases and the J segment 5 bases; nucleotides outside the gene matches: 11. CDR3 length: 17 residues. The CDR3 loop reads CAISDITGTGEEDTQYF. The CDR3 bases are TGTGCCATCAGTGACATCACCGGGACAGGGGAGGAAGATACGCAGTATTTT.

This clonotype has a handful of counts. The chain combines TRBV4-3 with TRBJ2-5; 11 positions agree with TRBD1. V shed 4 bases and J 5 bases; nucleotides not matched to a gene: 9. This CDR3 comprises 16 residues. CDR1 is LGHNA and CDR2 is YSLEER in the germline V gene. CDR3 in amino acids: CASSLGQGAFGETQYF. The CDR3 nucleotides read TGCGCCAGCAGCCTTGGACAGGGGGCGTTTGGGGAGACCCAGTACTTC.

This clonotype was picked up many times. V is TRBV7-6 and J is TRBJ2-3; tentative D call: TRBD1 (6 bases). Trimming pared 5 bases from V and 2 bases from J, leaving 14 bases between. The CDR3 spans 15 residues. CDR1 SGHVS and CDR2 FNYEAQ come from the germline V gene. CDR3 DNA sequence: TGTGCCAGCAGCCAAGGGGGACACCCCACAGATACGCAGTATTTT. Protein product: CASSQGGHPTDTQYF.

This clonotype came up many times. J is TRBJ1-2 and V is TRBV2, with D tentatively TRBD1 (5 bases). CDR3 size: 14 residues. V lost 7 bases to trimming and J lost 4 bases, with 16 bases between them. CDR1 SNHLY and CDR2 FYNNEI come from the germline V gene. This chain's CDR3 is CASTRQKTGYGYTF. CDR3 in DNA: TGTGCCAGCACTAGACAGAAAACTGGCTATGGCTACACCTTC.

This clonotype showed up just once. V gene TRBV9 combines with J gene TRBJ1-1; D remains unclear. Germline CDR1 reads SGDLS; CDR2 reads YYNGEE. The CDR3 has 15 residues. The germline V and J ends were trimmed by 4 bases and 3 bases, with 16 bases remaining between them. CDR3 loop: CASSPDNRWDTEAFF. CDR3 DNA sequence: TGTGCCAGCAGCCCGGATAATAGATGGGACACTGAAGCTTTCTTT.

The rearrangement joins TRBV20-1 to TRBJ2-5; D may correspond to TRBD1 or TRBD2 (5 bases each). Germline lookup yields CDR1 DFQATT and CDR2 SNEGSKA (reference sequence). This CDR3 has 13 amino acids. Trimming pared 3 bases from V and 5 bases from J, leaving 13 bases between. Here the CDR3 reads CSASTRDGETQYF. The DNA of the CDR3 is TGCAGTGCTAGCACACGGGACGGGGAGACCCAGTACTTC.

This clonotype was seen many times. The CDR3: CASRQVNEQFF. In DNA, the CDR3 is TGTGCCAGCCGACAGGTAAATGAGCAGTTCTTC. V and J are TRBV2 and TRBJ2-1; D may be TRBD1 (6 bases). Between the trimmed V and J ends, which lost 8 bases and 7 bases, there was a span of 9 bases. This CDR3 has 11 residues. In germline, CDR1 is SNHLY, CDR2 FYNNEI.

The table lists this clonotype with many counts. J is TRBJ1-2 and V is TRBV12-3 or TRBV12-4; D unclear. This CDR3 region has 14 residues. V lost 5 bases, J lost 6 bases, and 16 bases lay in between. CDR3 in DNA: TGTGCCAGCAGTCCCGGGAGGGCCCCTCATGGCTACACCTTC. The encoded protein is CASSPGRAPHGYTF.

This clonotype was detected only once. The chain recombines TRBV24-1 with TRBJ1-2; perhaps TRBD1 as D (5 bases). The CDR3 is 15 amino acids. The V gene's germline CDR1 is KGHDR and CDR2 SFDVKD. V dropped 5 bases and J dropped 0 bases, with 12 bases sitting between them. The chain's CDR3 is CATSGVAGANYGYTF. Here the CDR3 DNA reads TGTGCCACCAGTGGCGTAGCGGGGGCTAACTATGGCTACACCTTC.

The rearrangement links TRBV6-5 to TRBJ1-4, with 10 bases matching TRBD1. Germline loops: CDR1 MNHEY, CDR2 SVGAGI. CDR3 size: 14 residues. Trimming cost V 6 bases and J 5 bases; bases outside gene matches: 3. The CDR3 region is CASRTTGGNEKLFF. The CDR3 DNA sequence: TGTGCCAGCAGGACGACAGGGGGCAATGAAAAACTGTTTTTT.

This clonotype has at least ten counts. The V call is TRBV6-5, the J call TRBJ1-6, with D perhaps TRBD1 (5 bases). The CDR3 spans 17 residues. The germline CDR1 and CDR2 sequences are MNHEY and SVGAGI. Trimming took off 4 bases at V and 8 bases at J, with 21 bases between the two ends. The CDR3 spells CASSSQRGGIGDSPLHF. Here the CDR3 DNA reads TGTGCCAGCAGTTCACAACGGGGGGGGATCGGTGATTCACCCCTCCACTTT.

This clonotype was seen at least ten times. V and J are TRBV5-4 and TRBJ1-4, with 11 bases fitting TRBD1. The germline V gene has CDR1 SGHNT and CDR2 YYREEE (reference sequence). The CDR3 spans 16 residues. Losses at the gene ends were 4 bases for V and 11 bases for J; bases not matched to a gene: 13. This CDR3 is CASSDGTGGRWGKLFF. CDR3 DNA: TGTGCCAGCAGCGATGGGACAGGGGGGCGGTGGGGGAAACTGTTTTTT. The full variable domain, rest sourced from reference TRBV5-4 and TRBJ1-4, is ETGVTQSPTHLIKTRGQQVTLRCSSQSGHNTVSWYQQALGQGPQFIFQYYREEENGRGNFPPRFSGLQFPNYSSELNVNALELDDSALYLCASSDGTGGRWGKLFFGSGTQLSVL.

This clonotype appeared a single time. The rearrangement links TRBV7-9 to TRBJ2-3; 8 bases agree with TRBD1. The CDR3 is made up of 14 amino acids. CDR1 is SEHNR, CDR2 FQNEAQ, per germline (reference sequence). With 5 bases clipped from V and 5 bases from J, the junction kept 6 bases outside the gene matches. CDR3 sequence (DNA): TGTGCCAGCAGCCAACTGACAGGGGTAGATACGCAGTATTTT. The encoded protein is CASSQLTGVDTQYF.

This clonotype showed up just a few times. The chain links TRBV6-1 to TRBJ2-1; D is possibly TRBD1 or TRBD2 (5 bases each). CDR3 size: 11 residues. Germline V CDR1 and CDR2: MNHNS, SASEGT. V was trimmed by 5 bases and J by 15 bases, leaving 14 bases between them. The CDR3 region is CASSQWQGAFF. The CDR3 DNA follows: TGTGCCAGCAGTCAATGGCAGGGAGCGTTCTTC.

V and J are TRBV11-3 and TRBJ1-1; D possibly corresponds to TRBD1 (5 bases). Germline CDR1 is SGHNT and CDR2 is YENEEA. The CDR3 length is 15 residues. V dropped 3 bases and J dropped 4 bases, with 15 bases sitting between them. As DNA, the CDR3 is TGTGCCAGCAGCTTGGGGGGTGGTACGGCCACTGAAGCTTTCTTT. This encodes CASSLGGGTATEAFF. The entire variable domain, with the rest obtained from reference TRBV11-3 and TRBJ1-1, is as follows: EAGVVQSPRYKIIEKKQPVAFWCNPISGHNTLYWYLQNLGQGPELLIRYENEEAVDDSQLPKDRFSAERLKGVDSTLKIQPAELGDSAVYLCASSLGGGTATEAFFGQGTRLTVV.

This clonotype came up many times. The junction and the germline gene differ at one end; a read error may be behind it. This rearrangement joins TRBV9 to TRBJ2-5; tentatively, D is TRBD1 or TRBD2 (5 bases each). This CDR3 region has 14 residues. In germline, CDR1 is SGDLS, CDR2 YYNGEE. In nucleotides, the CDR3 is TGTGCCAGCAGCGGGCTAGGGGCCGGGGAGACCCAGTCCTTC. Protein sequence: CASSGLGAGETQSF.

Ten or more counts support this clonotype. V and J are TRBV6-2 or TRBV6-3 and TRBJ2-5; 7 nucleotides agree with TRBD1. This CDR3 is 15 amino acids long. V lost 0 bases, J lost 4 bases, and 5 bases stayed unmatched. Germline values: CDR1 MNHEY, CDR2 SVGEGT. The CDR3 loop reads CASSYSGTVVETQYF. DNA for the CDR3: TGTGCCAGCAGTTACTCCGGGACAGTCGTAGAGACCCAGTACTTC.

This rearrangement joins TRBV6-5 to TRBJ2-7; D might be TRBD1 or TRBD2, each matching 5 bases. Germline-derived CDR1 and CDR2 are MNHEY and SVGAGI. Trimming pared 8 bases from V and 2 bases from J, leaving 16 bases between. The CDR3 runs to 14 residues. The CDR3 bases are TGTGCCAGCCGAAGTGGGGACGCCACCTACGAGCAGTACTTC. It is translated as CASRSGDATYEQYF.

On this clonotype itself: Because it lacks the conserved phenylalanine or tryptophan at the end, this CDR3 is likely a read error. The DNA is omitted, as the CDR3 cannot be located on it reliably, and the CDR3 follows TCRdb's listing. The chain joins TRBV9 to TRBJ2-5; the D segment call TRBD2 is taken from the table without a DNA check. The CDR3 is made up of 8 amino acids, end residues included. Germline V lookup: CDR1 SGDLS, CDR2 YYNGEE. The CDR3: CASSVVAG.

This clonotype was recorded only once. This rearrangement joins TRBV2 to TRBJ1-4; unclear D gene. The germline V gene encodes CDR1 SNHLY and CDR2 FYNNEI. The CDR3 contains 13 residues. Trimming left V 0 bases short and J 8 bases short, with 7 bases between. CDR3 amino acids: CASSEARGEKLFF. The CDR3, as DNA: TGTGCCAGCAGTGAAGCGCGCGGAGAAAAACTGTTTTTT.

This clonotype has ten or more counts. The V and J genes are TRBV19 and TRBJ1-3; D ambiguous. Trimming cost V 7 bases and J 4 bases, with 11 bases left between them. The CDR3 extends over 13 amino acids. Germline lookup yields CDR1 LNHDA and CDR2 SQIVND (reference sequence). The CDR3 nucleotides are TGTGCCAGTACCTGGGCTTCCGGAAACACCATATATTTT. As protein: CASTWASGNTIYF.

The rearrangement joins TRBV7-9 to TRBJ2-1, with 9 bases that match TRBD2. CDR1 SEHNR and CDR2 FQNEAQ come from the germline V gene (reference sequence). Trimming at V came to 2 bases and at J to 5 bases, leaving 4 bases not matched to a gene. The CDR3 is 15 amino acids. The CDR3 is CASSLIIAGDNEQFF. The DNA for the CDR3 is TGTGCCAGCAGCTTAATTATAGCGGGGGACAATGAGCAGTTCTTC.

A word on this clonotype: The junction and the germline gene differ at one end; a read error may be behind it. J is TRBJ2-1 and V is TRBV4-2; possible D gene TRBD2, 5 bases. CDR3 length: 19 amino acids. The germline V gene encodes CDR1 LGHNA and CDR2 YNFKEQ. In nucleotides, the CDR3 is TGTGCCAGCAGCCAAGGGTTGAGGAGGTTTGAGAGTTCCTACAGTGAGCAGTTCTTC. Amino acid sequence: CASSQGLRRFESSYSEQFF.